A single sample is the source of the 27 T cell receptor beta chains below, sequenced in a study of shared clonotypes between healthy human individuals. Naive CD8 cells were CD45RO-negative, positively selected for CCR7, excluding terminally differentiated effector memory CD45RA+ cells. Method: immunoSEQ multiplex PCR; TCRdb's copy keeps in-frame clones and lacks some. This table has roughly 2.1 million clones, about 92% appearing once. Sequencing input: naive CD8+ T cells from PBMCs. These receptors were obtained from a man younger than 35 in good health. Some clones in this sample may be carry-over from other donors' samples.

A single count supports this clone. Additional DNA sequences in this sample encode the identical CDR3. The gene calls are TRBV7-8 and TRBJ2-5; 9 positions agree with TRBD1. There are 14 residues in the CDR3. CDR1 is SGHVS, CDR2 FQNEAQ, per germline. The ends lost 4 bases at V and 3 bases at J; junction bases unmatched: 3. CDR3 protein: CASSSRQGEETQYF. CDR3 DNA sequence: TGTGCCAGCAGCTCTAGACAGGGGGAAGAGACCCAGTACTTC.

A single count supports this clone. The V call is TRBV27, the J call TRBJ1-1; D not certain. Germline assignment: CDR1 MNHEY and CDR2 SMNVEV (reference sequence). The V end was cut by 8 bases, the J end by 2 bases, with 12 bases between. The CDR3 is 13 residues long. The CDR3 sequence is CASFRPGNTEAFF. CDR3 nucleotides: TGTGCCAGCTTTAGACCAGGCAACACTGAAGCTTTCTTT.

This chain uses TRBV4-3 with TRBJ2-2; 13 bases fit TRBD2. V was pared by 3 bases and J by 2 bases, with 9 bases of the junction left unmatched. The CDR3 length is 19 residues. The germline CDR1 and CDR2 sequences are LGHNA and YSLEER. DNA of the CDR3: TGCGCCAGCAGCCAGTCCGTACTAGCGGGAGGGGTTAACACCGGGGAGCTGTTTTTT. Protein sequence: CASSQSVLAGGVNTGELFF.

This chain connects TRBV10-3 to TRBJ2-7, with TRBD1 identical over 10 bases. CDR3 length: 14 amino acids. V lost 6 bases and J lost 6; bases outside the gene matches: 8. CDR1 ENHRY and CDR2 SYGVKD come from the germline V gene. The CDR3 protein is CAISEGTGASEQYF. CDR3 coding DNA: TGTGCCATCAGCGAGGGGACAGGGGCCTCCGAGCAGTACTTC.

The chain recombines TRBV5-1 with TRBJ2-5; 10 bases fit TRBD1. The CDR3 has 14 residues. Germline-derived CDR1 and CDR2 are SGHRS and YFSETQ. V lost 6 bases, J lost 3 bases, and 5 bases stayed unmatched. CDR3 sequence: CASTDRGLEETQYF. DNA for the CDR3: TGCGCCAGCACCGACAGGGGGCTGGAAGAGACCCAGTACTTC.

This rearrangement joins TRBV6-5 to TRBJ1-1, with 8 nucleotides matching TRBD1. V trimming: 4 bases; J trimming: 1 base; junction bases outside the gene matches: 5. The CDR3 runs to 15 residues. CDR1 is MNHEY and CDR2 is SVGAGI in the germline V gene. For the CDR3, the DNA is TGTGCCAGCAGTTCCCGGACAGGGAAGAACACTGAAGCTTTCTTT. Its protein is CASSSRTGKNTEAFF.

The chain recombines TRBV7-8 with TRBJ2-1, with 7 bases lining up with TRBD2. V lost 5 bases, J lost 3 bases, and 13 bases stayed unmatched. Per the germline V gene, CDR1 is SGHVS and CDR2 is FQNEAQ. The CDR3 has 17 amino acids. This CDR3 is CASSPRLAPTFYNEQFF. CDR3 DNA sequence: TGTGCCAGCAGCCCTAGACTAGCCCCTACCTTCTACAATGAGCAGTTCTTC.

The chain joins TRBV5-4 to TRBJ2-7; 7 positions match TRBD1. The CDR3 contains 14 residues. Germline V lookup: CDR1 SGHNT, CDR2 YYREEE (reference sequence). V shed 4 bases and J 2 bases; nucleotides not matched to a gene: 6. The CDR3 DNA follows: TGTGCCAGCAGCGGAAGGGACAGCACCTACGAGCAGTACTTC. This sequence encodes CASSGRDSTYEQYF.

This clone was detected only once. J is TRBJ1-1 and V is TRBV5-6; D is unclear. The CDR3 spans 13 residues. V gave up 4 bases and J gave up 2 bases, with 9 bases separating them. The germline CDR1 and CDR2 sequences are SGHDT and YYEEEE. CDR3 coding DNA: TGTGCCAGCAGCCCTTTAGGCAACACTGAAGCTTTCTTT. This translates into CASSPLGNTEAFF.

The rearrangement links TRBV7-9 to TRBJ2-2, with a possible D match to TRBD1 (5 bases). Germline CDR1 SEHNR, CDR2 FQNEAQ (reference sequence). CDR3 length: 16 residues. V gave up 5 bases and J gave up 2 bases, with 15 bases separating them. The CDR3 DNA sequence: TGTGCCAGCAGCGATCATACAGACAGCAACACCGGGGAGCTGTTTTTT. Amino acids: CASSDHTDSNTGELFF.

V and J are TRBV9 and TRBJ1-1, with D uncertain. The CDR3 extends over 14 amino acids. CDR1 and CDR2 (germline): SGDLS, YYNGEE. V lost 0 bases, J lost 7 bases, and 13 bases lay in between. The CDR3 protein is CASSVVSIAIEAFF. As DNA, the CDR3 is TGTGCCAGCAGCGTAGTTTCCATCGCTATTGAAGCTTTCTTT. The variable domain in full, completed from reference TRBV9 and TRBJ1-1, reads DSGVTQTPKHLITATGQRVTLRCSPRSGDLSVYWYQQSLDQGLQFLIQYYNGEERAKGNILERFSAQQFPDLHSELNLSSLELGDSALYFCASSVVSIAIEAFFGQGTRLTVV.

This rearrangement joins TRBV7-6 to TRBJ1-3, with TRBD1 as a possible D gene (6 bases). The V end was cut by 4 bases, the J end by 0 bases, with 13 bases between. In germline, CDR1 is SGHVS, CDR2 FNYEAQ. The CDR3 has 16 residues. This CDR3 reads CASSWGAPTSGNTIYF. The DNA for the CDR3 is TGTGCCAGCAGCTGGGGGGCTCCGACCTCTGGAAACACCATATATTTT. Together with reference TRBV7-6 and TRBJ1-3, the CDR3 gives the full variable domain: GAGVSQSPRYKVTKRGQDVALRCDPISGHVSLYWYRQALGQGPEFLTYFNYEAQQDKSGLPNDRFSAERPEGSISTLTIQRTEQRDSAMYRCASSWGAPTSGNTIYFGEGSWLTVV.

The V call is TRBV6-1, the J call TRBJ1-4; 8 bases align to TRBD1. The germline V gene has CDR1 MNHNS and CDR2 SASEGT. The CDR3 is made up of 16 amino acids. V shed 0 bases, J shed 6 bases, and the junction held 6 bases outside the gene matches. The CDR3 sequence is CASSEALTGVDEKLFF. The CDR3 bases are TGTGCCAGCAGTGAAGCCCTGACAGGGGTTGATGAAAAACTGTTTTTT.

The gene calls are TRBV4-3 and TRBJ2-2; the D gene is possibly TRBD2 (7 bases). There are 14 residues in the CDR3. The germline V gene has CDR1 LGHNA and CDR2 YSLEER. V lost 4 bases and J lost 7, with 13 bases in between. CDR3 protein: CASSPRRGGGELFF. The DNA for the CDR3 is TGCGCCAGCAGCCCGAGGAGGGGGGGCGGGGAGCTGTTTTTT.

The chain carries TRBV4-3 and TRBJ1-1; D might be TRBD1 (5 bases). The germline V gene encodes CDR1 LGHNA and CDR2 YSLEER. The CDR3 sequence is 15 residues long. With 1 base removed from V and 5 bases from J, the gap between germline ends came to 14 bases. CDR3 in DNA: TGCGCCAGCAGCCAAGTTTGGAGGGGAGAAACTGAAGCTTTCTTT. Encoded protein: CASSQVWRGETEAFF.

The genes are TRBV19 and TRBJ2-4; D unclear. The V and J ends lost 6 bases and 9 bases respectively, with 15 bases between them. There are 13 residues in the CDR3. The germline gives CDR1 LNHDA, CDR2 SQIVND (reference sequence). For the CDR3, the DNA is TGTGCCAGTAGCCCAATCTTGGATGGCATTCAGTACTTC. Its translation: CASSPILDGIQYF.

This chain connects TRBV7-9 to TRBJ1-4; a weak D match, TRBD1 (6 bases). The length of the CDR3 is 16 residues. The V gene's germline CDR1 is SEHNR and CDR2 FQNEAQ (reference sequence). The ends were cut back, 1 base at V and 3 bases at J, with 12 bases in the middle. The CDR3 spells CASSLGGLVANEKLFF. For the CDR3, the DNA is TGTGCCAGCAGCTTAGGGGGGCTTGTGGCTAATGAAAAACTGTTTTTT.

This clone was recorded only once. The chain joins TRBV7-9 to TRBJ2-7; no clear D. Germline loops: CDR1 SEHNR, CDR2 FQNEAQ (reference sequence). The CDR3 length is 12 residues. Trimming cost V 5 bases and J 5 bases, with 10 bases left between them. DNA of the CDR3: TGTGCCAGCAGCCCTCCCCGGAACGAGCAGTACTTC. Translated: CASSPPRNEQYF.

The chain joins TRBV25-1 to TRBJ2-7; 10 bases map to TRBD1. The CDR3 extends over 15 amino acids. The trim removed 4 bases at V and 3 bases at J, leaving 6 bases unmatched. The germline V gene encodes CDR1 MGHDK and CDR2 SYGVNS. The CDR3 DNA is TGTGCCAGCAGTGGGGGGAGGGACAGGGGCTACGAGCAGTACTTC. Translation: CASSGGRDRGYEQYF.

This clone was recorded once. The chain has TRBV11-2 and TRBJ1-4, with 7 bases identical to TRBD1. This CDR3 has 14 residues. V shed 1 base and J 7 bases; nucleotides not matched to a gene: 3. Germline assignment: CDR1 SGHAT and CDR2 FQNNGV. The CDR3 DNA reads as TGTGCCAGCAGCTTAGCCGGGACAGCTGAAAAACTGTTTTTT. This sequence encodes CASSLAGTAEKLFF.

Of note for this clone: The germline gene is not matched at one end of the junction; a read error may be the cause. V is TRBV27 and J is TRBJ2-7; D remains ambiguous. Germline CDR1 is MNHEY and CDR2 is SMNVEV (reference sequence). The CDR3 consists of 14 residues. The CDR3 DNA sequence: TGTGCCAGCAGTTTATCGGGGTCCTCCTCCGAGCAGTACTTC. Translating gives CASSLSGSSSEQYF.

This chain connects TRBV27 to TRBJ1-2; maybe TRBD1 (5 bases). The length of the CDR3 is 12 residues. V lost 5 bases and J 8 bases, leaving 12 bases between the germline ends. Germline values: CDR1 MNHEY, CDR2 SMNVEV (reference sequence). The CDR3 DNA reads TGTGCCAGCAGTCGGGGACCCGGGGGCTACACCTTC. Translating it yields CASSRGPGGYTF.

The rearrangement uses TRBV11-1 and TRBJ2-1; D uncertain. With 0 bases removed from V and 0 bases from J, the gap between germline ends came to 6 bases. The germline gives CDR1 SGHAT, CDR2 FQDESV (reference sequence). There are 15 residues in the CDR3. CDR3 loop: CASSLAYLSYNEQFF. CDR3 DNA: TGTGCCAGCAGCTTAGCGTATCTCTCCTACAATGAGCAGTTCTTC.

The V call is TRBV4-2, the J call TRBJ2-7, with TRBD2 as a possible D gene (5 bases). The CDR3 consists of 15 residues. Germline CDR1 LGHNA, CDR2 YNFKEQ. The V end lost 0 bases, the J end lost 4 bases, and 13 bases lay between the germline ends. CDR3 in DNA: TGTGCCAGCAGCCAAGACCGGGGTAGCTGGTACGAGCAGTACTTC. Encoded protein: CASSQDRGSWYEQYF.

V gene TRBV6-5 combines with J gene TRBJ2-7; D may be TRBD1 (5 bases). V was cut by 8 bases and J by 2 bases, with 13 bases left in between. Germline V gene lookup returns CDR1 MNHEY and CDR2 SVGAGI. The CDR3 sequence is 13 residues long. The CDR3 DNA reads as TGTGCCAGCGCCTCAGGGTTTCCCTACGAGCAGTACTTC. This sequence encodes CASASGFPYEQYF.

The V call is TRBV7-9, the J call TRBJ2-3, with TRBD2 identical over 10 bases. V shed 5 bases and J 10 bases; nucleotides not matched to a gene: 15. Germline V lookup: CDR1 SEHNR, CDR2 FQNEAQ (reference sequence). CDR3 size: 16 residues. The chain's CDR3 is CASSPWTSGLTEAQYF. The CDR3 DNA reads as TGTGCCAGCAGCCCCTGGACTAGCGGCCTGACGGAGGCGCAGTATTTT. The full variable domain, its missing parts supplied by reference TRBV7-9 and TRBJ2-3, is DTGVSQNPRHKITKRGQNVTFRCDPISEHNRLYWYRQTLGQGPEFLTYFQNEAQLEKSRLLSDRFSAERPKGSFSTLEIQRTEQGDSAMYLCASSPWTSGLTEAQYFGPGTRLTVL.

The chain links TRBV11-2 to TRBJ2-7; D is uncertain. V was shortened by 10 bases and J by 7 bases, with 11 bases between the two germline ends. This CDR3 comprises 10 residues. CDR1 SGHAT and CDR2 FQNNGV come from the germline V gene. The CDR3 bases are TGTGCCACCACGACTCTGGAGCAGTACTTC. Its translation is CATTTLEQYF.